Below, 3 T cell receptor beta chains from the same sample are listed, as sequenced in a study of blood T cell repertoires in COVID-19. The repertoire was sequenced with immunoSEQ multiplex PCR; TCRdb's copy has only in-frame clones and lacks some. The profile shows a few hundred thousand clones, around 81% of them singletons. The sample consisted of peripheral blood. These receptors all come from a man younger than 45 who had recovered from COVID-19.

The chain is built from TRBV2 and TRBJ2-7; 9 bases are a match to TRBD1. V gave up 8 bases and J gave up 2 bases; unmatched junction bases: 4. The germline V gene encodes CDR1 SNHLY and CDR2 FYNNEI. The CDR3 is 13 amino acids. In nucleotides, the CDR3 is TGTGCCAGCTCGGGGACAGGGACCTACGAGCAGTACTTC. Its protein is CASSGTGTYEQYF.

The chain has TRBV28 and TRBJ2-1; D is ambiguous. The CDR3 has 16 amino acids. The germline V gene has CDR1 MDHEN and CDR2 SYDVKM. Trimming cost V 5 bases and J 0 bases, with 14 bases left between them. The CDR3 here is CASSAQSASSYNEQFF. As DNA, the CDR3 is TGTGCCAGCAGTGCCCAGAGCGCGAGCTCCTACAATGAGCAGTTCTTC.

The chain couples TRBV18 to TRBJ1-1; TRBD1 matches 7 bases. The CDR3 is 14 residues long. Germline V CDR1 and CDR2: KGHSH, LQKENI. The junction had 5 bases not matched to a gene; V was cut back by 4 bases and J by 3 bases. The CDR3 DNA sequence: TGTGCCAGCTCACGAGGACAGGACTACACTGAAGCTTTCTTT. Translation gives CASSRGQDYTEAFF.